This T cell receptor (beta chain) is from a study of blood T cell repertoires in COVID-19. About the research overall: The samples span acute and convalescent COVID-19 from the United States, Italy and Spain. Sources were T cells, B-cell-depleted T cells, or PBMCs; the material itself was cDNA or gDNA.

The germline gives CDR1 LNHNV, CDR2 YYDKDF (reference sequence). V was shortened by 5 bases and J by 2 bases, with 9 bases between the two germline ends. The CDR3 has 13 residues. In the authors' workflow: Cell counts per sample came from amplifying reference gene primers. This table comes from immunoSEQ multiplex PCR, and its TCRdb copy is limited to in-frame clones, with some not included. That table furnishes V, J and clone size, whereas the DNA furnished D and trimming. The profile covers approximately 76,000 clones, with 65% to 90% appearing a single time and less than 8% taken by the ten largest.

This sequence joins TRBV15 and TRBJ1-1; the D is unclear. The material sequenced was peripheral blood. The source is a woman in her fifties or sixties with acute or convalescent COVID-19. The CDR3 coding sequence is TGTGCCACCAGCTACTCGAGAAACACTGAAGCTTTCTTT. It codes for CATSYSRNTEAFF.